This record concerns one T cell receptor (beta chain) sequence. Amplified regions were TCR beta CDR3 sequences from RNA transcripts. With the HTBI primer set, the TCR CDR3 went through a first round of RT-PCR. TCRdb analysed the multiplex PCR reads with MiXCR anew, one entry per CDR3 protein. Of more than 300,000 distinct CDR3 sequences listed, approximately 15% were seen once; the top ten hold 9.5% to 11%. These data are taken from a study of T cells in Graves' hyperthyroidism and ophthalmopathy. Study-wide context: The blood sample was taken at first diagnosis, before treatment began.

Patients aged 18 to 65 had newly diagnosed hyperthyroidism that had lasted under 2 months. Clinical symptoms, serum thyroxine, TRAb, thyroid ultrasound and orbital computed tomography established diagnosis. CDR3 length: 16 amino acids. Germline CDR1 reads MGHRA; CDR2 reads YSYEKL. V was pared by 0 bases and J by 0 bases, with 9 bases between. This sequence originates from a woman aged 60-75 years with Graves' hyperthyroidism. The rearrangement links TRBV4-1 to TRBJ1-3; D uncertain. Sample: blood. CDR3 bases: TGCGCCAGCAGCCAAGATGGGAGCATCTCTGGAAACACCATATATTTT. This encodes CASSQDGSISGNTIYF.